Listed below are T cell receptor beta chains from one sample, sequenced in a study of T cell responses to AZD1222 COVID-19 vaccine. Method: immunoSEQ multiplex PCR; TCRdb's copy keeps in-frame clones and lacks some. The sample has 150,000 or so clones; about nine tenths are singletons. The sample was peripheral blood, taken 28 days after the second AZD1222 dose. Receptors were obtained from an adult who received the AZD1222 COVID-19 vaccine. CDR3s include the opening cysteine and the closing phenylalanine or tryptophan. Each record gives: clone size, J gene, D gene, V gene, CDR3 protein, CDR3 DNA. D genes are given only for firm matches. Size is stated for part of the rows, as once, few or many counts, or as a class when the clone is expanded.

NA | TRBJ1-2 | TRBD1 | TRBV6-2/TRBV6-3 | CASSWHRRQGNNYGYTF | TGTGCCAGCAGTTGGCATCGAAGACAGGGAAATAACTATGGCTACACCTTC
NA | TRBJ2-3 | NA | TRBV18 | CASSGVDDTQYF | TGTGCCAGCTCAGGTGTAGACGATACGCAGTATTTT
once | TRBJ2-7 | TRBD1 | TRBV18 | CASSPGTGANEQYF | TGTGCCAGCTCGCCCGGGACAGGGGCGAACGAGCAGTACTTC
NA | TRBJ1-2 | NA | TRBV7-2 | CASSLVFGGVGNYGYTF | TGTGCCAGCAGCTTAGTATTTGGCGGGGTCGGGAACTATGGCTACACCTTC
NA | TRBJ1-5 | TRBD1 | TRBV7-8 | CASSLGGQVSNQPQHF | TGTGCCAGCAGCTTAGGGGGACAGGTTAGCAATCAGCCCCAGCATTTT
NA | TRBJ1-1 | NA | TRBV29-1 | CSVDGSMNTEAFF | TGCAGCGTTGACGGCAGTATGAACACTGAAGCTTTCTTT
NA | TRBJ1-3 | TRBD1 | TRBV6-5 | CASSYGTGGNTIYF | TGTGCCAGCAGTTACGGGACAGGCGGAAACACCATATATTTT
NA | TRBJ1-1 | NA | TRBV6-1 | CASSIPGAQNTEAFF | TGTGCCAGCAGTATCCCGGGGGCCCAGAACACTGAAGCTTTCTTT
NA | TRBJ1-4 | TRBD1 | TRBV19 | CASSGPGQINEKLFF | TGTGCCAGTAGTGGCCCGGGACAGATTAATGAAAAACTGTTTTTT
NA | TRBJ1-6 | TRBD1 | TRBV27 | CASSSSTPDRARRNSPLHF | TGTGCCAGCAGTTCCAGCACCCCTGACAGGGCGCGCAGGAATTCACCCCTCCACTTT
once | TRBJ1-1 | NA | TRBV7-2 | CASSSRGLLNTEAFF | TGTGCCAGCAGCTCCCGGGGCCTATTGAACACTGAAGCTTTCTTT
NA | TRBJ1-5 | NA | TRBV10-3 | CAIRWGQPQHF | TGTGCCATCCGTTGGGGGCAGCCCCAGCATTTT
once | TRBJ2-2 | NA | TRBV7-9 | CASSFIQGTNTGELFF | TGTGCCAGCAGCTTCATTCAGGGTACGAACACCGGGGAGCTGTTTTTT
NA | TRBJ1-3 | NA | TRBV7-2 | CASSFQIPTGNTIYF | TGTGCCAGCAGCTTTCAGATTCCGACTGGAAACACCATATATTTT
NA | TRBJ1-2 | TRBD1 | TRBV5-5 | CASSPRQGPNYGYTF | TGTGCCAGCAGCCCCAGACAGGGACCTAACTATGGCTACACCTTC
NA | TRBJ2-7 | NA | TRBV30 | CAWAPKRAAYEQYF | TGTGCCTGGGCACCCAAGCGGGCCGCCTACGAGCAGTACTTC
NA | TRBJ2-3 | TRBD2 | TRBV7-9 | CASSRGTSGRSTDTQYF | TGTGCCAGCAGCAGAGGGACTAGCGGGAGGTCCACAGATACGCAATATTTT
NA | TRBJ1-1 | NA | TRBV30 | CAWAPGHVNTEAFF | TGTGCCTGGGCCCCCGGACATGTGAACACTGAAGCTTTCTTT
NA | TRBJ2-2 | TRBD1 | TRBV18 | CASSPRDRDTGELFF | TGTGCCAGCTCACCAAGAGACAGGGACACCGGGGAGCTGTTTTTT
NA | TRBJ1-2 | NA | TRBV4-1 | CASSQVGQRISYGYTF | TGCGCCAGCAGCCAAGTTGGACAGCGAATTTCCTATGGCTACACCTTC
NA | TRBJ1-1 | NA | TRBV30 | CACQRKRGTEAFF | TGTGCCTGTCAACGTAAGAGGGGGACTGAAGCTTTCTTT
NA | TRBJ2-3 | TRBD2 | TRBV11-2 | CASSLIGTSGTDTQYF | TGTGCCAGCAGCTTAATTGGGACTAGCGGAACAGATACGCAGTATTTT
few | TRBJ2-3 | NA | TRBV19 | CASSIGTSTDTQYF | TGTGCCAGTAGTATAGGAACCAGCACAGATACGCAGTATTTT
once | TRBJ2-5 | TRBD1 | TRBV13 | CASSLGRDRQETQYF | TGTGCCAGCAGCTTGGGTAGGGACAGGCAAGAGACCCAGTACTTC
NA | TRBJ2-1 | TRBD2 | TRBV4-2 | CASSHLTSGGGDEQFF | TGTGCCAGCAGCCACCTCACTAGCGGGGGGGGCGATGAGCAGTTCTTC
NA | TRBJ1-5 | TRBD1 | TRBV7-9 | CASSLSRGLNQPQHF | TGTGCCAGCAGCTTAAGCAGGGGGCTCAATCAGCCCCAGCATTTT
NA | TRBJ1-4 | NA | TRBV7-9 | CASSWRSATNEKLFF | TGTGCCAGCAGCTGGCGATCTGCGACTAATGAAAAACTGTTTTTT
NA | TRBJ1-3 | NA | TRBV5-1 | CASSLLPTGSGNTIYF | TGCGCCAGCAGCTTGCTCCCGACAGGCTCTGGAAACACCATATATTTT
NA | TRBJ1-1 | NA | TRBV7-6 | CASRDGTGENTEAFF | TGTGCCAGCAGGGACGGGACGGGGGAAAACACTGAAGCTTTCTTT
NA | TRBJ1-2 | NA | TRBV7-9 | CASSLESRVLDGYTF | TGTGCCAGCAGCTTAGAATCCCGGGTCCTCGATGGCTACACCTTC
NA | TRBJ1-1 | NA | TRBV19 | CASSIGTRARITEAFF | TGTGCCAGTAGTATCGGAACCCGGGCGAGGATCACTGAAGCTTTCTTT
NA | TRBJ2-7 | NA | TRBV15 | CATSRGGDIDEQYF | TGTGCCACCAGCAGAGGCGGGGATATCGACGAGCAGTACTTC
NA | TRBJ2-5 | NA | TRBV6-5 | CASRRYRWVRETQYF | TGTGCCAGCAGACGTTACAGGTGGGTTCGAGAGACCCAGTACTTC
NA | TRBJ1-6 | TRBD1 | TRBV7-3 | CASSRSGQGSYSPLHF | TGTGCCAGCAGCCGGTCCGGACAGGGAAGTTATTCACCCCTCCACTTT
once | TRBJ1-5 | NA | TRBV27 | CASSRLGTSRGSDQPQHF | TGTGCCAGCAGCCGTCTCGGGACATCCCGGGGATCCGATCAGCCCCAGCATTTT
NA | TRBJ2-3 | NA | TRBV4-1 | CASSQVTDTQYF | TGCGCCAGCAGCCAAGTTACAGATACGCAGTATTTT
NA | TRBJ2-4 | TRBD1 | TRBV19 | CASSGTARLAKNIQYF | TGTGCCAGTAGTGGGACAGCCCGACTAGCCAAAAACATTCAGTACTTC
NA | TRBJ2-2 | NA | TRBV5-1 | CASSLGVGELFF | TGCGCCAGCAGCTTGGGTGTCGGGGAGCTGTTTTTT
NA | TRBJ2-5 | TRBD2 | TRBV7-8 | CASSLGFSGGQETQYF | TGTGCCAGCAGCTTAGGATTTAGCGGGGGACAAGAGACCCAGTACTTC
NA | TRBJ1-4 | NA | TRBV5-8 | CASSSGRSTNEKLFF | TGTGCCAGCAGCTCTGGCAGATCAACTAATGAAAAACTGTTTTTT
NA | TRBJ1-3 | TRBD1 | TRBV19 | CASSTTGGRGNTIYF | TGTGCCAGTAGTACGACAGGGGGCAGGGGGAACACCATATATTTT